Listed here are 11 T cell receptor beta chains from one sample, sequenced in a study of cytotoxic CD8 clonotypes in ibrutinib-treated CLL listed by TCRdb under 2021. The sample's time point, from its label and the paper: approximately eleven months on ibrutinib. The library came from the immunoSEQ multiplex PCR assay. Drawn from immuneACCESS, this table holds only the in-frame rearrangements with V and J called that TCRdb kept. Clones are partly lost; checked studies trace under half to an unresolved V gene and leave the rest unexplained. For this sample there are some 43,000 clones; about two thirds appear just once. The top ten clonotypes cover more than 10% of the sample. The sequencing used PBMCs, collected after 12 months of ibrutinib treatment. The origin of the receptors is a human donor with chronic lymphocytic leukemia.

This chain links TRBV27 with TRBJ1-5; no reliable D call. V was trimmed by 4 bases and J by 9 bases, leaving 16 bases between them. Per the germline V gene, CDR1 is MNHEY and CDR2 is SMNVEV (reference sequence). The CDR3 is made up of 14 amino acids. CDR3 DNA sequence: TGTGCCAGCAGTTCCTCTCCAGACCTTATGCCCCAGCATTTT. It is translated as CASSSSPDLMPQHF.

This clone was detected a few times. CDR3 DNA sequence: TGTGCCATCAGTGAGAGGGGATCAATCTCTGGAAACACCATATATTTT. Its protein is CAISERGSISGNTIYF. The rearrangement links TRBV10-3 to TRBJ1-3, with a weak D call TRBD1 (5 bases). Germline-derived CDR1 and CDR2 are ENHRY and SYGVKD. Deletions cut 2 bases from V and 0 bases from J, with 11 bases between. This CDR3 comprises 16 residues.

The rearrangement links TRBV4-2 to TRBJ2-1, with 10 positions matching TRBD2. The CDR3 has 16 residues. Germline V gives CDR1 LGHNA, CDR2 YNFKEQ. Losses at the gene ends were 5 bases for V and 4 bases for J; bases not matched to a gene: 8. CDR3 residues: CASSNEAGGEYNEQFF. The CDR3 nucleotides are TGTGCCAGCAGCAACGAAGCGGGGGGGGAGTACAATGAGCAGTTCTTC.

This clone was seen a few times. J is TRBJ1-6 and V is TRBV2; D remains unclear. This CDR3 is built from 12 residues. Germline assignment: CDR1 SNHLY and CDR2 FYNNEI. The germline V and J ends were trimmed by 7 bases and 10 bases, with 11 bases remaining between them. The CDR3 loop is CASTTIVSPLHF. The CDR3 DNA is TGTGCCAGCACCACTATAGTGTCACCCCTCCACTTT.

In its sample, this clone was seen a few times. CDR3 nucleotides: TGTGCCAGCAGTGCGCGGGGACAGGGCTATGAAAAACTGTTTTTT. Protein: CASSARGQGYEKLFF. The rearrangement uses TRBV25-1 and TRBJ1-4; TRBD1 agrees at 9 bases. V shed 4 bases, J shed 6 bases, and the junction held 6 bases outside the gene matches. The germline CDR1 and CDR2 sequences are MGHDK and SYGVNS. The CDR3 spans 15 residues.

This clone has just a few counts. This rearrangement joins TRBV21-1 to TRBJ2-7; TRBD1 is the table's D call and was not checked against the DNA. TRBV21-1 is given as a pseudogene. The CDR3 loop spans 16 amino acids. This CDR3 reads CASSAPGTECLYEQYF. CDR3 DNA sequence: TGTGCCAGCAGCGCCCCCGGGACAGAATGCCTCTACGAGCAGTACTTC.

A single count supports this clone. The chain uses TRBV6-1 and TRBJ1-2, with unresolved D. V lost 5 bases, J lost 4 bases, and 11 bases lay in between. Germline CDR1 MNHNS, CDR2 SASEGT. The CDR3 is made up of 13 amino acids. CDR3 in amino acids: CASSPAGRYGYTF. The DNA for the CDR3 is TGTGCCAGCAGTCCCGCCGGGCGCTATGGCTACACCTTC.

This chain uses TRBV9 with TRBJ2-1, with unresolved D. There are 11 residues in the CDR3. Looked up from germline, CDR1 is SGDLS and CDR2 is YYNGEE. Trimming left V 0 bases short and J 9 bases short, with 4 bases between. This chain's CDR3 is CASSVESEQFF. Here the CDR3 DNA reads TGTGCCAGCAGCGTAGAGAGTGAGCAGTTCTTC.

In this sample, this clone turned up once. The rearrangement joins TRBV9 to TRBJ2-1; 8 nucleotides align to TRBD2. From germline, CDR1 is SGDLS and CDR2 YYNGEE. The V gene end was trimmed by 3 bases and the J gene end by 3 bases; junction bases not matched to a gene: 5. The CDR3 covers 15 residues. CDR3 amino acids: CASSGLAGSYNEQFF. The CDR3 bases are TGTGCCAGCAGCGGCTTAGCGGGGAGCTACAATGAGCAGTTCTTC.

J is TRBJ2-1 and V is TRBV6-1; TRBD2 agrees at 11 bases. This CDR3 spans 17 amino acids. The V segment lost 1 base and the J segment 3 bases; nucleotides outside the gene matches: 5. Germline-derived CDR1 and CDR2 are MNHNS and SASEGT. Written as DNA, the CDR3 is TGTGCCAGCAGTGAAGAGAGTAGCGGGGGGGTCTACAATGAGCAGTTCTTC. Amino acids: CASSEESSGGVYNEQFF.

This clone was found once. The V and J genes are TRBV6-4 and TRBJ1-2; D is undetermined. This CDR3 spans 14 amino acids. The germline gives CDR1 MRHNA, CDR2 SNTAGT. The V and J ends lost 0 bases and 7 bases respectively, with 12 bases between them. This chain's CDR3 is CASSDSNGVSGYTF. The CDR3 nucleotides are TGTGCCAGCAGTGACTCGAATGGGGTTTCTGGCTACACCTTC.